These T cell receptor beta chains were read from a single sample in a study of vaccination effects on CD4 cells after COVID-19. Their target antigens are unknown. Measured with immunoSEQ multiplex PCR; TCRdb has only the in-frame clones, and not every one. The data show tens of thousands of clones, 70% to 80% seen once. Material: CD4+ T cells from PBMCs cultured without peptide, obtained before COVID-19 vaccination. These receptors were collected from a human donor who received a COVID-19 vaccine. Both conserved end residues are part of each CDR3. The D gene is left open where the match is weak. Clone size is given for some rows only: seen once, a few or many times, or a class if the clone is expanded.

D gene	V gene	clone size	J gene	CDR3 DNA	CDR3 protein
TRBD1	TRBV5-4	-	TRBJ1-2	TGTGCCAGCAGCCCGGGACAGGGGACGGTTCAGGGCTACACCTTC	CASSPGQGTVQGYTF
-	TRBV7-2	-	TRBJ2-1	TGTGCCAGCAGCTTAGGACCCGTTTTCGATGAGCAGTTCTTC	CASSLGPVFDEQFF
TRBD1	TRBV6-5	once	TRBJ1-1	TGTGCCAGCAGAAGGACAGGGGATTCCACTGAAGCTTTCTTT	CASRRTGDSTEAFF
TRBD2	TRBV10-1	few	TRBJ2-2	TGCGCCAGCAGTGGCGGGGGAACGAACACCGGGGAGCTGTTTTTT	CASSGGGTNTGELFF
-	TRBV20-1	-	TRBJ1-2	TGCAGTGCTAGGGCCTATGGCTACACCTTC	CSARAYGYTF
-	TRBV2	-	TRBJ2-1	TGTGCCAGCAGTGAGGGGTTTAGCTCCTACAATGAGCAGTTCTTC	CASSEGFSSYNEQFF
-	TRBV19	-	TRBJ2-7	TGTGCCAGTAGTAATAGGGGAATTGACGAGCAGTACTTC	CASSNRGIDEQYF
-	TRBV18	-	TRBJ2-1	TGTGCCAGCTCACCAATGTCGCGGGGAACGGGCAATGAGCAGTTCTTC	CASSPMSRGTGNEQFF
-	TRBV18	-	TRBJ1-5	TGTGCCAGCTCACCACCGGTCCGGGGCGGGAATCAGCCCCAGCATTTT	CASSPPVRGGNQPQHF
TRBD2	TRBV10-3	-	TRBJ2-7	TGTGCCATCAGTGACACCCCCGGGACTAGCGGGAGGAAGGTTTACGAGCAGTACTTC	CAISDTPGTSGRKVYEQYF
-	TRBV12-5	-	TRBJ2-3	TGTGCTAGTGGTTTGAACTCTGGAGATACGCAGTATTTT	CASGLNSGDTQYF
-	TRBV7-9	-	TRBJ2-2	TGTGCCAGCAGCAACGCGGCGGCCGGGGAGCTGTTTTTT	CASSNAAAGELFF
-	TRBV11-3	-	TRBJ1-1	TGTGCCAGCAGCTTAAATCAGGGAGGAACTGAAGCTTTCTTT	CASSLNQGGTEAFF
-	TRBV9	-	TRBJ2-1	TGTGCCAGCGGGTATGACTCCTACAATGAGCAGTTCTTC	CASGYDSYNEQFF
TRBD1	TRBV4-2	few	TRBJ1-1	TGTGCCAGCAGCCCGGGACAGGGGTACACTGAAGCTTTCTTT	CASSPGQGYTEAFF
TRBD2	TRBV11-2	few	TRBJ2-3	TGTGCCAGCAGCTTAGAGACTAGCGGGAGTTATAATACGCAGTATTTT	CASSLETSGSYNTQYF
-	TRBV21-1	-	TRBJ1-6	TGTGCCAGCAGCAAATCTTGCGGGTCCTATAATTCACCCCTCCACTTT	CASSKSCGSYNSPLHF
-	TRBV6-5	-	TRBJ1-2	TGTGCCAGCAGTCGGGAGTCGACAGGACCATATGGCTACACCTTC	CASSRESTGPYGYTF
-	TRBV30	-	TRBJ1-3	TGTGCCTGGAGGGCCTGGGACGGCTCTGGAAACACCATATATTTT	CAWRAWDGSGNTIYF
-	TRBV25-1	-	TRBJ2-7	TGTGCCAGCAGTGGGTCGTCCTCCTACGAGCAGTACTTC	CASSGSSSYEQYF
-	TRBV3-1/TRBV3-2	once	TRBJ2-5	TGTGCCAGCAGCCCAAGAGGCCAAGAGACCCAGTACTTC	CASSPRGQETQYF
-	TRBV11-2	-	TRBJ2-5	TGTGCCAGCAGCTTAGGGTCGTTGGGGCGTCGGAAAAAAGAGACCCAGTACTTC	CASSLGSLGRRKKETQYF
-	TRBV2	once	TRBJ2-5	TGTGCCAGCAACCGGGAGCCCCCCCAAGAGACCCAGTACTTC	CASNREPPQETQYF
-	TRBV6-1	few	TRBJ2-3	TGTGCCAGCAGTGAAGGCGGCTACACAGATACGCAGTATTTT	CASSEGGYTDTQYF
-	TRBV10-1	few	TRBJ1-2	TGCGCCAGCAGTGAGTCTCAGGGTTTTGGCTACACCTTC	CASSESQGFGYTF
-	TRBV5-4	-	TRBJ2-1	TGTGCCAGCAGCTTGTTTAAGGTACAGTTCTTC	CASSLFKVQFF
TRBD1	TRBV6-1	-	TRBJ2-5	TGTGCCAGCAGTGAGCCGACAGGGGCAGGGGAGACCCAGTACTTC	CASSEPTGAGETQYF
-	TRBV12-3/TRBV12-4	-	TRBJ1-5	TGTGCCAGCAGTTTCATACAGGGTAACCGGCATTTT	CASSFIQGNRHF
-	TRBV25-1	-	TRBJ1-1	TGTGCCAGCAGGCCACAGGGCGAAATCACTGAAGCTTTCTTT	CASRPQGEITEAFF
-	TRBV19	-	TRBJ1-4	TGTGCCATTAGACAGGCAACTAATGAAAAACTGTTTTTT	CAIRQATNEKLFF
-	TRBV10-1	few	TRBJ2-1	TGCGCCAGCAGTAGCGGACAGAACAATGAGCAGTTCTTC	CASSSGQNNEQFF
TRBD1	TRBV30	few	TRBJ1-1	TGTGCCTCCCATAGGACAGGGAAAGGGAACACTGAAGCTTTCTTT	CASHRTGKGNTEAFF
-	TRBV10-3	-	TRBJ1-2	TGTGCCATCTCTGATCTTGATACTTCGCGGGGAGGGACTAACTATGGCTACACCTTC	CAISDLDTSRGGTNYGYTF
-	TRBV3-1/TRBV3-2	-	TRBJ2-3	TGTGCCAGCAGCCCGTTACAGGGACGCACAGATACGCAGTATTTT	CASSPLQGRTDTQYF